These 26 T cell receptor beta chains originate from one sample sequenced in a study of T cell changes during pregnancy in multiple sclerosis. TCRdb keeps only in-frame clones here, not all; method: immunoSEQ multiplex PCR. The sample shows some 64,000 clones, about 90% of them seen only once. The sample here was peripheral blood, taken in the first trimester of pregnancy. The receptor source for this set is a female donor with multiple sclerosis, enrolled in a pregnancy study.

The chain has TRBV7-2 and TRBJ2-4; D is perhaps TRBD2 (6 bases). Germline-derived CDR1 and CDR2 are SGHTA and FQGNSA. The CDR3 spans 16 residues. V was pared by 4 bases and J by 6 bases, with 19 bases between. The CDR3, as DNA: TGTGCCAGCAGCTCGCAAGTTTTGGTTAGCGGAAACATTCAGTACTTC. Translation: CASSSQVLVSGNIQYF.

This chain uses TRBV4-2 with TRBJ1-1, with TRBD1 identical over 7 bases. Trimming cost V 4 bases and J 0 bases; bases outside gene matches: 8. The CDR3 runs to 16 residues. Germline V gene data show CDR1 as LGHNA and CDR2 as YNFKEQ. The CDR3 sequence: CASSPRNRGVNTEAFF. CDR3 coding DNA: TGTGCCAGCAGCCCCAGGAACAGGGGTGTGAACACTGAAGCTTTCTTT.

The chain couples TRBV5-1 to TRBJ2-3; 11 positions agree with TRBD2. The CDR3 runs 16 residues. Germline V gene sequence: CDR1 SGHRS, CDR2 YFSETQ. The V and J ends lost 7 bases and 6 bases, in that order; junction bases with no gene match: 13. Written as DNA, the CDR3 is TGCGCCAGCCGGGAAGGGCTAGCGGGAGGATCGGATACGCAGTATTTT. Translated, it gives CASREGLAGGSDTQYF.

This chain uses TRBV9 with TRBJ1-2; D may be TRBD1 (5 bases). The CDR3 totals 12 residues. Germline V gene data show CDR1 as SGDLS and CDR2 as YYNGEE. V lost 5 bases to trimming and J lost 2 bases, with 7 bases between them. The CDR3, as DNA: TGTGCCAGCAGAGGGGCCAACTATGGCTACACCTTC. The encoded protein is CASRGANYGYTF.

The chain uses TRBV5-5 and TRBJ2-3, with 13 bases identical to TRBD2. V lost 4 bases to trimming and J lost 3 bases; unmatched junction nucleotides: 11. Germline assignment: CDR1 SGHKS and CDR2 YYEKEE (reference sequence). This CDR3 region has 18 residues. CDR3 amino acids: CASSKGTSGMVITDTQYF. The CDR3 coding sequence is TGTGCCAGCAGCAAAGGGACTAGCGGGATGGTTATAACAGATACGCAGTATTTT.

V usage is TRBV11-3 and J usage is TRBJ1-2, with 9 bases identical to TRBD1. The J segment lost 2 bases and the V segment lost 3 bases, leaving 16 bases of the junction unmatched. CDR3 size: 19 residues. Germline V gene sequence: CDR1 SGHNT, CDR2 YENEEA. The DNA of the CDR3 is TGTGCCAGCAGCTTTCCCCCCTCGGGACAGGGACCGCCGAACTATGGCTACACCTTC. Residues: CASSFPPSGQGPPNYGYTF.

This rearrangement joins TRBV2 to TRBJ2-7; 7 bases are shared with TRBD2. In germline, CDR1 is SNHLY, CDR2 FYNNEI. V gave up 4 bases and J gave up 5 bases; unmatched junction bases: 8. The CDR3 has 14 amino acids. CDR3 sequence: CASSGGREIHEQYF. The CDR3 DNA follows: TGTGCCAGCAGTGGGGGGAGGGAGATCCACGAGCAGTACTTC.

The chain uses TRBV5-3 and TRBJ2-5; D uncertain. TRBV5-3 is designated an ORF whose function remains uncertain. The V end lost 3 bases, the J end lost 7 bases, and 10 bases lay between the germline ends. This CDR3 is built from 12 residues. The CDR3 spells CARSSRTGTQYF. Here the CDR3 DNA reads TGTGCCAGAAGCTCCCGTACTGGGACCCAGTACTTC.

The J gene is TRBJ2-3, the V gene TRBV6-5, with TRBD2 as a possible D gene (6 bases). CDR3 size: 14 residues. Germline lookup yields CDR1 MNHEY and CDR2 SVGAGI. Deletions cut 5 bases from V and 0 bases from J, with 9 bases between. The CDR3 here is CASSPSASTDTQYF. In DNA, the CDR3 is TGTGCCAGCAGTCCTAGCGCTAGCACAGATACGCAGTATTTT.

The chain uses TRBV28 and TRBJ2-3, with 7 bases fitting TRBD2. Germline V lookup: CDR1 MDHEN, CDR2 SYDVKM. CDR3 length: 16 amino acids. V trimming: 6 bases; J trimming: 0 bases; junction bases outside the gene matches: 9. CDR3 sequence (DNA): TGTGCCAGCAGGGCCACTAGCGCCCCTAGCACAGATACGCAGTATTTT. As protein: CASRATSAPSTDTQYF.

The chain recombines TRBV20-1 with TRBJ2-7; weak D call: TRBD2 (6 bases). The ends were cut back, 6 bases at V and 4 bases at J, with 10 bases in the middle. The CDR3 totals 11 residues. Germline V gene data show CDR1 as DFQATT and CDR2 as SNEGSKA (reference sequence). The CDR3 spells CSAIGSYEQYF. The CDR3 DNA reads as TGCAGTGCAATCGGGAGTTACGAGCAGTACTTC.

The V call is TRBV5-4, the J call TRBJ2-5, with 10 bases matching TRBD2. Germline loops: CDR1 SGHNT, CDR2 YYREEE (reference sequence). This CDR3 is built from 17 residues. V lost 3 bases and J lost 4; bases outside the gene matches: 12. The CDR3 DNA sequence: TGTGCCAGCAGCTGGGCGCTAGCTAGCGGGAGTTCAGAGACCCAGTACTTC. It yields the protein CASSWALASGSSETQYF.

J is TRBJ2-5 and V is TRBV5-1; 9 bases agree with TRBD2. V gave up 4 bases and J gave up 5 bases; unmatched junction bases: 9. The CDR3 runs to 15 residues. The germline V gene encodes CDR1 SGHRS and CDR2 YFSETQ. The CDR3 is CASSGLAGVWETQYF. CDR3 sequence (DNA): TGCGCCAGCAGCGGATTAGCGGGAGTTTGGGAGACCCAGTACTTC.

The chain couples TRBV7-9 to TRBJ2-3; TRBD2 matches 8 bases. Germline lookup yields CDR1 SEHNR and CDR2 FQNEAQ (reference sequence). CDR3 length: 18 residues. The V gene end was trimmed by 3 bases and the J gene end by 0 bases; junction bases not matched to a gene: 11. The CDR3 nucleotides read TGTGCCAGCAGCTTCAATCCCCTACTAGCGGTTAGCACAGATACGCAGTATTTT. Protein: CASSFNPLLAVSTDTQYF.

The chain links TRBV27 to TRBJ1-2, with D unresolved. The CDR3 length is 13 residues. Germline CDR1 is MNHEY and CDR2 is SMNVEV (reference sequence). V lost 3 bases to trimming and J lost 1 base, with 6 bases between them. In DNA, the CDR3 is TGTGCCAGCAGTTTCGGTATTAACTATGGCTACACCTTC. Residues: CASSFGINYGYTF.

V gene TRBV28 combines with J gene TRBJ1-1, with 9 nucleotides matching TRBD1. V trimming: 4 bases; J trimming: 4 bases; junction bases outside the gene matches: 7. Per germline, CDR1 MDHEN and CDR2 SYDVKM. This CDR3 has 15 amino acids. DNA of the CDR3: TGTGCCAGCAGTTCACAGGGGGCTATCTTCACTGAAGCTTTCTTT. Protein: CASSSQGAIFTEAFF. Based on the CDR3 plus reference TRBV28 and TRBJ1-1, the full variable domain is DVKVTQSSRYLVKRTGEKVFLECVQDMDHENMFWYRQDPGLGLRLIYFSYDVKMKEKGDIPEGYSVSREKKERFSLILESASTNQTSMYLCASSSQGAIFTEAFFGQGTRLTVV.

This clone is a singleton in its sample. V is TRBV7-2 and J is TRBJ2-2; D ambiguous. The CDR3 is 12 amino acids. Germline CDR1 reads SGHTA; CDR2 reads FQGNSA. Trimming took 1 base from V and 7 from J, leaving 4 bases between them. In DNA form, the CDR3 reads TGTGCCAGCAGCTTAGGCGTCGGGGAGCTGTTTTTT. Protein sequence: CASSLGVGELFF.

The CDR3 here is CASSLVPLGSSYNEQFF. CDR3 sequence (DNA): TGTGCCAGCAGTTTGGTTCCCCTAGGGAGCTCCTACAATGAGCAGTTCTTC. The chain uses TRBV27 and TRBJ2-1; maybe TRBD2 (5 bases). The germline V gene has CDR1 MNHEY and CDR2 SMNVEV (reference sequence). This CDR3 spans 17 amino acids. V gave up 3 bases and J gave up 0 bases, with 15 bases separating them.

This rearrangement joins TRBV7-9 to TRBJ2-2, with 12 bases lining up with TRBD2. Trimming cost V 4 bases and J 1 base; bases outside gene matches: 1. The CDR3 spans 16 residues. The germline gives CDR1 SEHNR, CDR2 FQNEAQ (reference sequence). The CDR3 protein is CASSSLAGGNTGELFF. CDR3 in DNA: TGTGCCAGCAGCTCACTAGCGGGGGGGAACACCGGGGAGCTGTTTTTT.

The genes are TRBV7-9 and TRBJ2-5; TRBD1 matches 9 bases. Germline V CDR1 and CDR2: SEHNR, FQNEAQ (reference sequence). The CDR3 is 15 amino acids. After removal of 4 bases from V and 6 bases from J, the junction contained 9 bases not matched to a gene. The CDR3 DNA sequence: TGTGCCAGCAGCTACACAGGGGGCGCGTTTAAGACCCAGTACTTC. This sequence encodes CASSYTGGAFKTQYF.

The gene calls are TRBV7-2 and TRBJ2-7; D ambiguous. V lost 3 bases, J lost 2 bases, and 14 bases lay in between. The CDR3 covers 15 residues. Looked up from germline, CDR1 is SGHTA and CDR2 is FQGNSA. For the CDR3, the DNA is TGTGCCAGCAGCTTTTCAAACGGTCCTACCTACGAGCAGTACTTC. Translating it yields CASSFSNGPTYEQYF.

J is TRBJ1-1 and V is TRBV11-2, with D hard to call. The CDR3 length is 13 residues. V was pared by 7 bases and J by 6 bases, with 15 bases between. From germline, CDR1 is SGHAT and CDR2 FQNNGV. CDR3 nucleotides: TGTGCCAGCACCTCACCCCGGGAGGCTGAAGCTTTCTTT. This sequence encodes CASTSPREAEAFF.

This clone was observed a few times. The chain carries TRBV27 and TRBJ1-1, with TRBD1 matching 7 bases. Per the germline V gene, CDR1 is MNHEY and CDR2 is SMNVEV (reference sequence). This CDR3 is built from 13 residues. The junction had 1 base not matched to a gene; V was cut back by 6 bases and J by 0 bases. The CDR3 region is CASSGQVNTEAFF. The CDR3 DNA sequence: TGTGCCAGCAGCGGACAGGTGAACACTGAAGCTTTCTTT.

The chain uses TRBV7-9 and TRBJ2-3; no clear D. Trimming left V 0 bases short and J 5 bases short, with 15 bases between. Germline CDR1 and CDR2: SEHNR and FQNEAQ (reference sequence). This CDR3 is built from 16 residues. DNA of the CDR3: TGTGCCAGCAGCTTAGCTTTCGGATCTGCGGAAGATACGCAGTATTTT. The encoded protein is CASSLAFGSAEDTQYF.

J is TRBJ2-7 and V is TRBV27; D is perhaps TRBD1 (5 bases). Germline CDR1 MNHEY, CDR2 SMNVEV (reference sequence). V was shortened by 2 bases and J by 2 bases, with 7 bases between the two germline ends. The CDR3 runs to 13 residues. The CDR3 loop reads CASSLRQTYEQYF. In DNA, the CDR3 is TGTGCCAGCAGTTTAAGACAGACCTACGAGCAGTACTTC.

The chain employs TRBV9 and TRBJ2-3, with D perhaps TRBD2 (5 bases). V lost 3 bases and J 4 bases, leaving 18 bases between the germline ends. Germline V gene sequence: CDR1 SGDLS, CDR2 YYNGEE. This CDR3 is 16 amino acids long. CDR3 bases: TGTGCCAGCAGCGCAAAATCGGGGTCCAGGCCAGATACGCAGTATTTT. Translating it yields CASSAKSGSRPDTQYF.